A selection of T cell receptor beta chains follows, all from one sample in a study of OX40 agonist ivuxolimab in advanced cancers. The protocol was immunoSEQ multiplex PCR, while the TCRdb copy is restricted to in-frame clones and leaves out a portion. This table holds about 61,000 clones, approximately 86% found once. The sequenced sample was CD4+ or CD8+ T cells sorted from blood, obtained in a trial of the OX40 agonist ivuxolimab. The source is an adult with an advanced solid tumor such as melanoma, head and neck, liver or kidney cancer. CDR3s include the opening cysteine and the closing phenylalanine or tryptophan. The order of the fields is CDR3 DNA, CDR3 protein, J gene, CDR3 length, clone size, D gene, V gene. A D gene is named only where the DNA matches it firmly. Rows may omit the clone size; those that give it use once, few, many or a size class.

TGCGCCAGCAGCCGCTCGAGCTGGACAGAAGAGACCCAGTACTTC,CASSRSSWTEETQYF,TRBJ2-5,15,.,.,TRBV4-1
TGTGCCAGCAGCTTAGGGGGGGGGACTCAAGCTTTCTTT,CASSLGGGTQAFF,TRBJ1-1,13,once,.,TRBV11-3
TGTGCCAGCAAAGACAGACTTACCTACAATGAGCAGTTCTTC,CASKDRLTYNEQFF,TRBJ2-1,14,.,.,TRBV6-1
TGTGCCAGCAGTGAAGGGGGTTCTGGAATCTCTGGAAACACCATATATTTT,CASSEGGSGISGNTIYF,TRBJ1-3,17,once,.,TRBV2
TGTGCCAGCAGCGAATTCAGGGACTATGGCTACACCTTC,CASSEFRDYGYTF,TRBJ1-2,13,.,.,TRBV7-6
TGCGCCAGCAGCTTGGAACCGGGACAGGGGTACAATGAGCAGTTCTTC,CASSLEPGQGYNEQFF,TRBJ2-1,16,.,TRBD1,TRBV5-1
TGTGCCAGCAGCCCGACCGGAGAGACCCAGTACTTC,CASSPTGETQYF,TRBJ2-5,12,few,.,TRBV7-6
TGTGCCAGCAGTTTCCAGGGAACTGGCAATTCACCCCTCCACTTT,CASSFQGTGNSPLHF,TRBJ1-6,15,.,.,TRBV7-9
TGCGCCAGCAGCTTGGTGGGGGCCCAGCCCCAGCATTTT,CASSLVGAQPQHF,TRBJ1-5,13,.,.,TRBV5-1
TGTGCCAGCAGCTTGAGCGGGGGGCAAAATTACAATGAGCAGTTCTTC,CASSLSGGQNYNEQFF,TRBJ2-1,16,.,TRBD2,TRBV11-2
TGCGCCAGCAGTCCCAGGACTAGCGGGGGTCAAGAGACCCAGTACTTC,CASSPRTSGGQETQYF,TRBJ2-5,16,.,TRBD2,TRBV10-2
TGTGCCAGCAGTCCGGGCATGAACACTGAAGCTTTCTTT,CASSPGMNTEAFF,TRBJ1-1,13,.,.,TRBV9
TGTGCCACCAGCAGAGTGGGGGGGTCTAATGAAAAACTGTTTTTT,CATSRVGGSNEKLFF,TRBJ1-4,15,.,.,TRBV15
TGCAGCGTCCGAGGGGAGAACTATGGCTACACCTTC,CSVRGENYGYTF,TRBJ1-2,12,once,.,TRBV29-1
TGCGCCAGCAGCCAGGACGGGAACTATGGCTACACCTTC,CASSQDGNYGYTF,TRBJ1-2,13,.,.,TRBV5-1
TGTGCCAGCAGCCTGGGGGGCGTCCGGAAAAATGAGCAGTTCTTC,CASSLGGVRKNEQFF,TRBJ2-1,15,.,.,TRBV7-3
TGTGCCAGCTCATCGGACAGGGGTGCTGAAGCTTTCTTT,CASSSDRGAEAFF,TRBJ1-1,13,.,TRBD1,TRBV18
TGTGCCAGCAGCGTCGGACTAGCGGGCCTCATCCAAGAGACCCAGTACTTC,CASSVGLAGLIQETQYF,TRBJ2-5,17,.,TRBD2,TRBV9
TGTGCCAGCAGACAAGACACAACCGGGAACCGAGGCTACACCTTC,CASRQDTTGNRGYTF,TRBJ1-2,15,.,.,TRBV5-4
TGTGCCAGCAGCCCGATAGGGCAGAGCACTTACAATGAGCAGTTCTTC,CASSPIGQSTYNEQFF,TRBJ2-1,16,few,.,TRBV5-8
TGCGCCAGCAGCTTGGTGGGGGGTTCACCCCTCCACTTT,CASSLVGGSPLHF,TRBJ1-6,13,.,.,TRBV5-1
TGTGCCAGCAGGGGCCCGGGACTCCAGAACACCGGGGAGCTGTTTTTT,CASRGPGLQNTGELFF,TRBJ2-2,16,.,.,TRBV7-9
TGTGCCAGCTCAAGAGGGACAGCCCAAGAGACCCAGTACTTC,CASSRGTAQETQYF,TRBJ2-5,14,.,TRBD1,TRBV18
TGTGCCAGCAGCCGAGGGACGAGGGCCGGGGAGCTGTTTTTT,CASSRGTRAGELFF,TRBJ2-2,14,.,.,TRBV5-5
TGTGCCAGCAGTGAAAGGGGGGGAGGAACCGGGGAGCTGTTTTTT,CASSERGGGTGELFF,TRBJ2-2,15,.,.,TRBV6-1
TGTGCCAGCAGTGAACCCAGGGGGAGCAATCAGCCCCAGCATTTT,CASSEPRGSNQPQHF,TRBJ1-5,15,.,TRBD1,TRBV6-1
TGTGCCAGCAGGGGGCTTGCCAAAAACATTCAGTACTTC,CASRGLAKNIQYF,TRBJ2-4,13,.,.,TRBV6-5
TGTGCCAGCAGCTTTGGACAGCGGACTGGAAACACCATATATTTT,CASSFGQRTGNTIYF,TRBJ1-3,15,.,.,TRBV7-9
TGTGCCAGCAGCCCGACAGGAGAGTCCGAAAAACTGTTTTTT,CASSPTGESEKLFF,TRBJ1-4,14,.,.,TRBV5-4
TGTGCCAGCAGCGTAGACATGGCACTAAACTATGGCTACACCTTC,CASSVDMALNYGYTF,TRBJ1-2,15,.,.,TRBV9
TGCGCCAGCAGCCAAACCCGAGGAGGGAACTATGGCTACACCTTC,CASSQTRGGNYGYTF,TRBJ1-2,15,.,.,TRBV4-1
TGTGCCAGCAGTGGGCGTAGGAGCGGGGACACCGGGGAGCTGTTTTTT,CASSGRRSGDTGELFF,TRBJ2-2,16,.,TRBD2,TRBV7-3
TGTGCCAGCAGTTACTCGATCCCAGATACGCAGTATTTT,CASSYSIPDTQYF,TRBJ2-3,13,.,.,TRBV6-6
TGTGCCAGCAGTTGGGAGACAGCTAACAATGAGCAGTTCTTC,CASSWETANNEQFF,TRBJ2-1,14,.,.,TRBV6-6
TGTGCCAGCAGCAACCGGGAGATAGTGGTGGGGGCTAGCTGCGGAGCGGGGGAGACCCAGTACTTC,CASSNREIVVGASCGAGETQYF,TRBJ2-5,22,.,.,TRBV21-1
TGTGCCAGCAGCCGGTTGGACTCCGGAATAACGCAGTATTTT,CASSRLDSGITQYF,TRBJ2-3,14,.,.,TRBV11-2
TGTGCCAGCAGCCTACAGGGGGCTGGGGCCAACGTCCTGACTTTC,CASSLQGAGANVLTF,TRBJ2-6,15,.,TRBD1,TRBV6-5
TGTGCCAGCAGTGAGCCGGGGCCTGGAAACACCATATATTTT,CASSEPGPGNTIYF,TRBJ1-3,14,.,.,TRBV25-1
TGTGCCAGTAGTCGGACAGGGCTGGGGGGCTACACCTTC,CASSRTGLGGYTF,TRBJ1-2,13,.,TRBD1,TRBV19
TGTGCCAGCTCCATCGGACAGGGGCCGTCACCCCTCCACTTT,CASSIGQGPSPLHF,TRBJ1-6,14,many,TRBD1,TRBV18
TGTGCTAGTGGTCCGGGACAGGGGGTCTCTGGAAACACCATATATTTT,CASGPGQGVSGNTIYF,TRBJ1-3,16,.,TRBD1,TRBV12-5
TGCGCCAGCGGCGAAGGAAACACTGAAGCTTTCTTT,CASGEGNTEAFF,TRBJ1-1,12,.,.,TRBV10-2
TGTGCTAGTGGGCAGACAGCGAACACTGAAGCTTTCTTT,CASGQTANTEAFF,TRBJ1-1,13,.,.,TRBV12-5
TGCAGCGTTGAGAAAGGTGGGGGGCGAACCTACGAGCAGTACTTC,CSVEKGGGRTYEQYF,TRBJ2-7,15,.,.,TRBV29-1
TGCGCCAGCAGCCAACCTGGGGGGGCGCGGTCTTGGGGCTACACCTTC,CASSQPGGARSWGYTF,TRBJ1-2,16,.,.,TRBV4-1
TGTGCCAGCAGCTTAAACGAGCAGCCGTTCTTC,CASSLNEQPFF,TRBJ2-1,11,.,.,TRBV7-6
TGCGCCAGCAGCCGGGGGACAGGGGGCAGCTATGGCTACACCTTC,CASSRGTGGSYGYTF,TRBJ1-2,15,once,TRBD1,TRBV5-1
TGTGCCAGCAGTTTCGGTTACGGGACAGGGGCTGAAGCTTTCTTT,CASSFGYGTGAEAFF,TRBJ1-1,15,.,TRBD1,TRBV27
TGTGCCAGTATGGGGGGGTGGCAAGAGACCCAGTACTTC,CASMGGWQETQYF,TRBJ2-5,13,.,TRBD2,TRBV19
TGTGCCAGCAGCAACGGCGGACAGGGAGAGCGGTACTTC,CASSNGGQGERYF,TRBJ2-7,13,.,TRBD1,TRBV7-2
TGCGCCAGCAGTCCCCTCAATTTGGTACACCCCCAGCATTTT,CASSPLNLVHPQHF,TRBJ1-5,14,few,.,TRBV4-1
TGTGCCAGCACCCCACAGGGATCAAAATCACCCCTCCACTTT,CASTPQGSKSPLHF,TRBJ1-6,14,few,.,TRBV11-2
TGTGCCAGCAGCTTGGCGGATTTTCTGGGCTATGGCTACACCTTC,CASSLADFLGYGYTF,TRBJ1-2,15,.,.,TRBV5-8
TGCGCCAGCAGCCGAACGGAGGGGGGAGGAAACACCATATATTTT,CASSRTEGGGNTIYF,TRBJ1-3,15,.,.,TRBV5-1
TGTGCCAGCAGCTTAGGGACAGGCAACCTAAACTATGGCTACACCTTC,CASSLGTGNLNYGYTF,TRBJ1-2,16,.,TRBD1,TRBV7-9
TGTGCCAGCAGCTGGAGGGACAGCCACACAGATACGCAGTATTTT,CASSWRDSHTDTQYF,TRBJ2-3,15,once,.,TRBV5-6
TGTGCCAGCAGTGTGAGTCCCGGCGGTTCCTACGAGCAGTACTTC,CASSVSPGGSYEQYF,TRBJ2-7,15,.,.,TRBV6-1